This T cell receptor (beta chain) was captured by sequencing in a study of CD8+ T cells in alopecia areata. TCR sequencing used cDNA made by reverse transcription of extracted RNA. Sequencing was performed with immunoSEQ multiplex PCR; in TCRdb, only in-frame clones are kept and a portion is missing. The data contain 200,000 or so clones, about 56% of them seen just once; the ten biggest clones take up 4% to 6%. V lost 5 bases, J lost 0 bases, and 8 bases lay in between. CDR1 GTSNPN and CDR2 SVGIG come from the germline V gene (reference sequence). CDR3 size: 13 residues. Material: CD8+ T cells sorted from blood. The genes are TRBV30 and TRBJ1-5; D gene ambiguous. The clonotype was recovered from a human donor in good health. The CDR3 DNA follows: TGTGCCTGGTCGATGAATAGCAATCAGCCCCAGCATTTT. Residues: CAWSMNSNQPQHF.